Included here is one TCR beta chain sequence, with context. V was pared by 2 bases and J by 2 bases, with 12 bases between. The CDR3 is 16 amino acids. Per germline, CDR1 KGHSH and CDR2 LQKENI. These data belong to a study of control samples from healthy donors and cancer patients. This table comes from immunoSEQ multiplex PCR, and its TCRdb copy is limited to in-frame clones, with some not included. The sample has about 140,000 clones, more than 80% seen once. Sequencing was done on a sample of blood. The rearrangement joins TRBV18 to TRBJ2-2; D perhaps matches TRBD1 (6 bases). The source of this sequence is a man in his late teens or twenties in good health. CDR3 region: CASSPFLDRNTGELFF. The CDR3 region has the DNA TGTGCCAGCTCACCATTCCTGGACAGAAACACCGGGGAGCTGTTTTTT.